This T cell receptor (beta chain) was sequenced in a study of T cells after yellow fever vaccination. The overall study: In the case of low-cell-number fractions, SMART-Seq v4 Ultra Low Input was used for preparation.

One entry per CDR3 protein, called by TCRdb with MiXCR from the 5' RACE reads. The repertoire holds more than 250,000 distinct CDR3 sequences, with about 6.9% as singletons. Germline CDR1 reads SGHRS; CDR2 reads YFSETQ. V lost 7 bases and J lost 6, with 17 bases in between. This CDR3 has 14 amino acids. General study findings and limits: Subsequent booster samples again held most clones from primary vaccination (96% CD4, roughly 91% CD8). It was a small share of clonotypes that appeared in both CD4 and CD8 compartments.

This clonotype was observed a few times. The antigen is not known. V gene TRBV5-1 combines with J gene TRBJ2-1; D could derive from TRBD1 or TRBD2 (5 bases each). This specimen consisted of PBMCs, obtained around 45 days after the first yellow fever vaccination. The receptor's source is a man aged 18 to 29 who received the YFV17D yellow fever vaccine. DNA for the CDR3: TGCGCCAGCCAAAGGGGCGAGGGTTTCAATGAGCAGTTCTTC. Amino acid sequence: CASQRGEGFNEQFF. The full variable domain, its missing parts supplied by reference TRBV5-1 and TRBJ2-1, is KAGVTQTPRYLIKTRGQQVTLSCSPISGHRSVSWYQQTPGQGLQFLFEYFSETQRNKGNFPGRFSGRQFSNSRSEMNVSTLELGDSALYLCASQRGEGFNEQFFGPGTRLTVL.